This T cell receptor (beta chain) emerged from a study of T cell repertoires in cytomegalovirus infection. Study background: HLA-C-restricted CMV epitopes, recently identified, and well-studied HLA-B-restricted ones were used by the study. A matching HLA type, together with CMV infection, was signaled by public TCR beta signatures. Overall study findings and caveats: Ex vivo, HLA-C-restricted CMV-specific TCR beta clonotypes prevailed over the rest of the response.

As to this clonotype: Its antigen is unidentified. At one of its ends the junction is not consistent with the germline gene, which may arise from a read error.

Germline V gene data show CDR1 as LNHDA and CDR2 as SQIVND (reference sequence). This CDR3 spans 13 amino acids. TCRdb fed the reads into MiXCR, producing one record per CDR3 protein. The sample has approximately 910,000 distinct CDR3 sequences; 30% to 40% are singletons. This TCR came from a human donor in good health (CMV status not recorded). Some clones in this sample may be carry-over from other donors' samples. Sequences were derived from cultured CD8+ T cells from PBMCs, sampled from culture after CMV antigen stimulation. The chain carries TRBV19 and TRBJ1-1; D unclear. CDR3 nucleotides: TGTGTCAGTAAAGAAGTAACTCGGACTGAAGCTTTCTTT. It yields the protein CVSKEVTRTEAFF. Variable domain in full (rest from reference TRBV19 and TRBJ1-1): DGGITQSPKYLFRKEGQNVTLSCEQNLNHDAMYWYRQDPGQGLRLIYYSQIVNDFQKGDIAEGYSVSREKKESFPLTVTSAQKNPTAFYLCVSKEVTRTEAFFGQGTRLTVV.